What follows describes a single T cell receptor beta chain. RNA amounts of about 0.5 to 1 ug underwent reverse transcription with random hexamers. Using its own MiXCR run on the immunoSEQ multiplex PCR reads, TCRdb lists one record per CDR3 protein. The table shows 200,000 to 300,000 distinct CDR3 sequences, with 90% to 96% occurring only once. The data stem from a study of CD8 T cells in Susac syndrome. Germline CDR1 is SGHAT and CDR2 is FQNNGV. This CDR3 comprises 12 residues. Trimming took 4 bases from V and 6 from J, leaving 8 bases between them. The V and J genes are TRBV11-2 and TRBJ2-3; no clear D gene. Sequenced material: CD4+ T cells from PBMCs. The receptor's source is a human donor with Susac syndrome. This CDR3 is CASSYGIDTQYF. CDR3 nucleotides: TGTGCCAGCAGCTACGGAATCGATACGCAGTATTTT.